Detailed here is one T cell receptor (beta chain). With 8 bases clipped from V and 5 bases from J, the junction kept 12 bases outside the gene matches. This CDR3 comprises 14 residues. Germline V lookup: CDR1 MNHEY, CDR2 SVGAGI. The data were produced by immunoSEQ multiplex PCR, yet TCRdb's version contains in-frame clones alone and is incomplete. The sample yields some 390,000 clones, approximately 89% seen once. The sample is drawn from a study of blood T cell repertoires in COVID-19. The rearrangement joins TRBV6-5 to TRBJ2-7, with TRBD1 matching over 7 bases. Sequenced sample: peripheral blood. This TCR was recovered from a woman between 40 and 55 years old with COVID-19, enrolled during active disease. The CDR3 coding sequence is TGTGCCAGCCGGGACAGCAACATTTGGAACGAGCAGTACTTC. This codes for CASRDSNIWNEQYF.